The 16 T cell receptor beta chains presented below share a single source sample, sequenced in a study of cytomegalovirus exposure and HLA in healthy donors. PCR was performed using 60 Vbeta and 13 Jbeta primers. The protocol was immunoSEQ multiplex PCR, while the TCRdb copy is restricted to in-frame clones and leaves out a portion. Altogether around 180,000 clones are present, about four fifths being singletons, with the ten largest covering approximately 2%. Material for sequencing was PBMCs. These TCRs come from a man in his late teens or twenties in good health and CMV-seronegative.

This chain connects TRBV7-9 to TRBJ1-2; a possible D gene is TRBD1 (5 bases). The CDR3 runs 15 residues. CDR1 is SEHNR and CDR2 is FQNEAQ in the germline V gene (reference sequence). V was trimmed by 4 bases and J by 0 bases, leaving 12 bases between them. CDR3 amino acids: CASSSSDTANYGYTF. The CDR3 nucleotides read TGTGCCAGCAGCTCCTCGGACACAGCTAACTATGGCTACACCTTC.

V and J are TRBV19 and TRBJ2-3, with 11 positions matching TRBD1. J lost 9 bases, V lost 3 bases, and 8 bases had no gene match. Germline loops: CDR1 LNHDA, CDR2 SQIVND (reference sequence). The CDR3 runs to 15 residues. For the CDR3, the DNA is TGTGCCAGTAGTATGGGACAGGGGGGTCCTAACACGCAGTATTTT. As protein: CASSMGQGGPNTQYF.

The chain joins TRBV5-1 to TRBJ2-3, with TRBD2 matching over 11 bases. CDR1 is SGHRS, CDR2 YFSETQ, per germline. The CDR3 runs to 16 residues. Unmatched junction bases numbered 8, after V lost 4 bases and J lost 4 bases. CDR3 region: CASSGGNSGGADTQYF. CDR3 coding DNA: TGCGCCAGCAGCGGAGGGAATAGCGGGGGGGCAGATACGCAGTATTTT.

This chain uses TRBV9 with TRBJ1-6; 8 nucleotides line up with TRBD1. This CDR3 contains 15 residues. With 5 bases clipped from V and 7 bases from J, the junction kept 8 bases outside the gene matches. Germline V gene lookup returns CDR1 SGDLS and CDR2 YYNGEE. CDR3 DNA sequence: TGTGCCAGCAGGGGGCCGGGACAGGAGAATTCACCCCTCCACTTT. Protein product: CASRGPGQENSPLHF.

A few counts support this clone. This chain links TRBV5-4 with TRBJ1-4, with TRBD1 identical over 7 bases. In germline, CDR1 is SGHNT, CDR2 YYREEE (reference sequence). The CDR3 is 14 residues long. After removal of 3 bases from V and 4 bases from J, the junction contained 3 bases not matched to a gene. CDR3 protein: CASSSGTVNEKLFF. CDR3 bases: TGTGCCAGCAGCTCCGGGACAGTTAATGAAAAACTGTTTTTT.

The rearrangement links TRBV6-5 to TRBJ2-3; weak D call: TRBD2 (6 bases). CDR1 and CDR2 (germline): MNHEY, SVGAGI. The length of the CDR3 is 15 residues. Trimming removed 0 bases from V and 2 bases from J, with 9 bases in between. The CDR3 here is CASSYSAGNTDTQYF. The CDR3 DNA reads TGTGCCAGCAGTTACTCGGCGGGGAACACAGATACGCAGTATTTT.

The chain is built from TRBV2 and TRBJ1-1; D gene ambiguous. V was shortened by 2 bases and J by 11 bases, with 12 bases between the two germline ends. The CDR3 totals 12 residues. Germline V lookup: CDR1 SNHLY, CDR2 FYNNEI. The DNA for the CDR3 is TGTGCCAGCAGTGAACCCGGAGGCCGGGCTTTCTTT. Its translation: CASSEPGGRAFF.

The genes are TRBV7-9 and TRBJ2-3, with 10 positions matching TRBD2. With 1 base clipped from V and 6 bases from J, the junction kept 7 bases outside the gene matches. The CDR3 has 16 residues. CDR1 and CDR2 (germline): SEHNR, FQNEAQ (reference sequence). The CDR3 nucleotides are TGTGCCAGCAGCTTAGGGACTAGCGGAGGGACGGATACGCAGTATTTT. Protein product: CASSLGTSGGTDTQYF. The full variable domain, rest sourced from reference TRBV7-9 and TRBJ2-3, is DTGVSQNPRHKITKRGQNVTFRCDPISEHNRLYWYRQTLGQGPEFLTYFQNEAQLEKSRLLSDRFSAERPKGSFSTLEIQRTEQGDSAMYLCASSLGTSGGTDTQYFGPGTRLTVL.

This chain links TRBV21-1 with TRBJ1-6; TRBD1, the D gene given by the table, was not confirmed from the DNA. TRBV21-1 is designated a pseudogene. The CDR3 runs to 18 residues. The CDR3 DNA reads as TGTGCCAGCAGCAATGGGCCCGACAAGAGCTCCTATAATTCACCCCTCCACTTT. It codes for CASSNGPDKSSYNSPLHF.

In its sample, this clone was seen a few times. The genes are TRBV9 and TRBJ1-2, with 7 nucleotides matching TRBD1. The CDR3 loop spans 14 amino acids. Germline trimming cut 6 bases from V and 2 bases from J; bases unmatched to any gene: 7. Germline CDR1 and CDR2: SGDLS and YYNGEE. DNA of the CDR3: TGTGCCAGCACCATAGGGGGCGGAAACTATGGCTACACCTTC. Its translation: CASTIGGGNYGYTF.

This clone was seen a handful of times. V is TRBV6-6 and J is TRBJ2-5; D may be TRBD1 (6 bases). The V end was cut by 7 bases, the J end by 1 base, with 10 bases between. Looked up from germline, CDR1 is MNHNY and CDR2 is SVGAGI (reference sequence). The CDR3 runs 13 residues. CDR3 in amino acids: CASKPDSQETQYF. The CDR3 region has the DNA TGTGCCAGCAAACCGGACAGCCAAGAGACCCAGTACTTC.

This clone was detected only once. The chain employs TRBV5-8 and TRBJ1-3; 9 nucleotides align to TRBD1. Germline lookup yields CDR1 SGHTS and CDR2 YDEGEE. The V segment lost 0 bases and the J segment 4 bases; nucleotides outside the gene matches: 8. The CDR3 is 17 amino acids. The CDR3 DNA reads as TGTGCCAGCAGCTTGGATGGGACAGGGTTATCAGGAAACACCATATATTTT. Residues: CASSLDGTGLSGNTIYF.

The J gene is TRBJ1-5, the V gene TRBV28, with TRBD1 as a possible D gene (6 bases). V was clipped by 6 bases and J by 3 bases, with 18 bases between them. Germline values: CDR1 MDHEN, CDR2 SYDVKM. The CDR3 is made up of 16 amino acids. CDR3 DNA: TGTGCCAGCAGCCCGGGGGGCGGGACTGCCAATCAGCCCCAGCATTTT. Translation gives CASSPGGGTANQPQHF.

This clone appeared once. The V call is TRBV7-8, the J call TRBJ2-7, with 15 positions matching TRBD2. Germline V lookup: CDR1 SGHVS, CDR2 FQNEAQ. V shed 5 bases, J shed 5 bases, and the junction held 4 bases outside the gene matches. The CDR3 covers 15 residues. The CDR3 is CASSKGLAGGHEQYF. In DNA form, the CDR3 reads TGTGCCAGCAGCAAGGGACTAGCGGGAGGTCACGAGCAGTACTTC.

The chain has TRBV27 and TRBJ2-7, with D possibly being TRBD1 (5 bases). The V gene's germline CDR1 is MNHEY and CDR2 SMNVEV (reference sequence). The V gene lost 3 bases and the J gene lost 0 bases, with 9 bases spanning the gap. This CDR3 has 14 amino acids. CDR3 region: CASSFYRSSYEQYF. The CDR3 coding sequence is TGTGCCAGCAGTTTTTACAGGTCCTCCTACGAGCAGTACTTC.

The count of this clone is one. The V call is TRBV2, the J call TRBJ1-5; D gene uncertain. The CDR3 contains 13 residues. Germline CDR1 SNHLY, CDR2 FYNNEI. The germline V and J ends were trimmed by 3 bases and 10 bases, with 13 bases remaining between them. CDR3: CASSDAREGPQHF. In DNA form, the CDR3 reads TGTGCCAGCAGTGACGCCCGTGAGGGACCCCAGCATTTT.